The 14 T cell receptor beta chains below all came from one sample that was sequenced in a study of control samples from healthy donors and cancer patients. Measured with immunoSEQ multiplex PCR; TCRdb has only the in-frame clones, and not every one. Among about 180,000 clones listed, more than 90% were seen once. Sequenced sample: blood. The receptors here all came from a man aged 25-45 years in good health.

The V gene is TRBV7-3, the J gene TRBJ2-7; 10 positions match TRBD1. The CDR3 runs 13 residues. Trimming removed 5 bases from V and 6 bases from J; junction bases left unmatched: 4. In germline, CDR1 is SGHTA, CDR2 FQGTGA. The CDR3, as DNA: TGTGCCAGCAGCACGACAGGGGGCGGCGAGCAGTACTTC. This gives the protein CASSTTGGGEQYF.

This chain links TRBV11-2 with TRBJ2-5, with D unclear. This CDR3 is 14 amino acids long. From germline, CDR1 is SGHAT and CDR2 FQNNGV. The germline V and J ends were trimmed by 4 bases and 2 bases, with 11 bases remaining between them. In DNA form, the CDR3 reads TGTGCCAGCAGCTCCCAATGGGATCAAGAGACCCAGTACTTC. This gives the protein CASSSQWDQETQYF.

This CDR3 is CASLNRDGHNEQFF. CDR3 coding DNA: TGTGCCAGTCTTAATCGGGACGGGCACAATGAGCAGTTCTTC. The chain couples TRBV19 to TRBJ2-1; perhaps D is TRBD1 or TRBD2 (5 bases each). The germline V gene encodes CDR1 LNHDA and CDR2 SQIVND (reference sequence). Trimming shortened V by 8 bases and J by 5 bases, and 16 bases separated the two germline ends. The CDR3 is made up of 14 amino acids.

V and J are TRBV9 and TRBJ2-1; possible D gene TRBD2, 5 bases. Germline lookup yields CDR1 SGDLS and CDR2 YYNGEE. The CDR3 spans 15 residues. Trimming cost V 0 bases and J 4 bases, with 11 bases left between them. CDR3 protein: CASSVVGSGYNEQFF. As DNA, the CDR3 is TGTGCCAGCAGCGTAGTCGGTTCGGGATACAATGAGCAGTTCTTC.

This chain uses TRBV5-8 with TRBJ2-5; 10 bases line up with TRBD2. The trim removed 2 bases at V and 3 bases at J, leaving 1 base unmatched. The CDR3 contains 14 residues. Germline CDR1 is SGHTS and CDR2 is YDEGEE. DNA for the CDR3: TGTGCCAGCAGCTTCGGGACTAGCGAAGAGACCCAGTACTTC. Protein product: CASSFGTSEETQYF. The complete variable domain, with remaining parts taken from reference TRBV5-8 and TRBJ2-5, reads EAGVTQSPTHLIKTRGQQATLRCSPISGHTSVYWYQQALGLGLQFLLWYDEGEERNRGNFPPRFSGRQFPNYSSELNVNALELEDSALYLCASSFGTSEETQYFGPGTRLLVL.

The chain uses TRBV5-4 and TRBJ2-3; 8 bases fit TRBD2. This CDR3 comprises 16 residues. The germline CDR1 and CDR2 sequences are SGHNT and YYREEE (reference sequence). V dropped 2 bases and J dropped 3; count of bases not matched to a gene: 8. This CDR3 reads CASSFFRGGATDTQYF. For the CDR3, the DNA is TGTGCCAGCAGCTTTTTTCGGGGGGGGGCTACAGATACGCAGTATTTT.

This clone was recorded once. V is TRBV9 and J is TRBJ1-5; the D is unclear. The CDR3 extends over 13 amino acids. Germline CDR1 is SGDLS and CDR2 is YYNGEE. V lost 0 bases, J lost 5 bases, and 6 bases lay in between. In DNA, the CDR3 is TGTGCCAGCAGCGTAGGATACGATCAGCCCCAGCATTTT. Translation gives CASSVGYDQPQHF.

This clone appeared a single time. The chain is built from TRBV29-1 and TRBJ1-1, with 11 bases that match TRBD1. The CDR3 contains 16 residues. Trimming took 6 bases from V and 1 from J; bases not matched to a gene: 10. CDR1 and CDR2 (germline): SQVTM, ANQGSEA. CDR3 sequence reads: CSVIGTGGAPNTEAFF. For the CDR3, the DNA is TGCAGCGTAATAGGGACAGGGGGGGCGCCGAACACTGAAGCTTTCTTT.

The gene calls are TRBV3-1 (or the pseudogene TRBV3-2) and TRBJ2-3; D is ambiguous. This CDR3 spans 13 amino acids. CDR1 LGHDT and CDR2 YNNKEL come from the germline V gene (reference sequence). V was cut by 3 bases and J by 1 base, with 5 bases left in between. CDR3 sequence reads: CASSHMGTDTQYF. DNA of the CDR3: TGTGCCAGCAGCCACATGGGCACAGATACGCAGTATTTT.

The chain links TRBV5-4 to TRBJ1-2; no firm D call. Germline loops: CDR1 SGHNT, CDR2 YYREEE (reference sequence). V gave up 0 bases and J gave up 0 bases, with 15 bases separating them. This CDR3 is built from 17 residues. CDR3 loop: CASSLDALVGANYGYTF. The CDR3, as DNA: TGTGCCAGCAGCTTGGATGCTCTAGTCGGGGCTAACTATGGCTACACCTTC.

The V call is TRBV27, the J call TRBJ2-7; 8 bases match TRBD1. The V and J ends lost 8 bases and 3 bases, in that order; junction bases with no gene match: 9. The CDR3 runs to 14 residues. The germline CDR1 and CDR2 sequences are MNHEY and SMNVEV (reference sequence). The CDR3 is CASQVSGGRYEQYF. Written as DNA, the CDR3 is TGTGCCAGCCAAGTATCAGGGGGCCGCTACGAGCAGTACTTC.

The DNA of the CDR3 is TGTGCCAGCAGTAAGGACAGGGCTCCCTCCTATAATTCACCCCTCCACTTT. It codes for CASSKDRAPSYNSPLHF. The rearrangement joins TRBV27 to TRBJ1-6; TRBD1 agrees at 8 bases. The CDR3 has 17 residues. Germline V gene lookup returns CDR1 MNHEY and CDR2 SMNVEV (reference sequence). The junction had 6 bases not matched to a gene; V was cut back by 5 bases and J by 0 bases.

The chain combines TRBV6-5 with TRBJ2-7, with TRBD1 as a possible D gene (6 bases). Germline CDR1 MNHEY, CDR2 SVGAGI. This CDR3 spans 13 amino acids. V was cut by 6 bases and J by 2 bases, with 11 bases left in between. The CDR3 DNA reads TGTGCCAGCAGGCAGGACAGCACCTACGAGCAGTACTTC. Translation: CASRQDSTYEQYF.

J is TRBJ2-1 and V is TRBV4-1, with 8 bases fitting TRBD2. CDR3 length: 16 amino acids. V gave up 1 base and J gave up 7 bases; unmatched junction bases: 9. The germline V gene has CDR1 MGHRA and CDR2 YSYEKL. The CDR3 reads CASSQGVTSARNEQFF. CDR3 DNA sequence: TGCGCCAGCAGCCAAGGGGTGACTAGCGCTAGAAATGAGCAGTTCTTC.